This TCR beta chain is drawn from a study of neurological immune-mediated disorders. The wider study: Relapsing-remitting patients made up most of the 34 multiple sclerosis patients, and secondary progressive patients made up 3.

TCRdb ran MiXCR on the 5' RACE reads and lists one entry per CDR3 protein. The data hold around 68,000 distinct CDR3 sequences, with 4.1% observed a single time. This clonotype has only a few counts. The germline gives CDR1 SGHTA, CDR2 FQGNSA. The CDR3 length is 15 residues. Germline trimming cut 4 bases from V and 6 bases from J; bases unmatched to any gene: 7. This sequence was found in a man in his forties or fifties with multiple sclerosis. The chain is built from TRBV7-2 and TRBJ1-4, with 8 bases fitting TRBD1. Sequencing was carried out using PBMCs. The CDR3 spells CASSYTQGAYEKLFF. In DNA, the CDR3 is TGTGCCAGCAGCTATACCCAGGGGGCGTATGAAAAACTGTTTTTT.